Listed here are 19 T cell receptor beta chains from one sample, sequenced in a study of blood T cell repertoires in COVID-19. Only in-frame clones appear in the TCRdb table, and some are missing; sequencing was by immunoSEQ multiplex PCR. The sample includes 50,000 to 70,000 clones, 78% of them seen just once. Sequenced input: peripheral blood. The source is a human donor in a cohort sampled during active COVID-19.

CDR3 amino acids: CASSSTGGRTEAFF. CDR3 bases: TGTGCCAGCAGCTCTACAGGGGGCCGAACTGAAGCTTTCTTT. The chain couples TRBV7-9 to TRBJ1-1; 9 nucleotides agree with TRBD1. The CDR3 has 14 amino acids. CDR1 is SEHNR and CDR2 is FQNEAQ in the germline V gene (reference sequence). Unmatched junction bases numbered 5, after V lost 4 bases and J lost 5 bases.

The rearrangement joins TRBV27 to TRBJ2-7, with 7 bases fitting TRBD1. Germline values: CDR1 MNHEY, CDR2 SMNVEV (reference sequence). This CDR3 is built from 15 residues. With V trimmed by 5 bases and J by 6 bases, 13 bases remained unmatched. CDR3: CASSPFRQGLSEQYF. As DNA, the CDR3 is TGTGCCAGCAGTCCCTTCAGACAGGGTCTAAGCGAGCAGTACTTC.

The chain couples TRBV10-3 to TRBJ1-1; a weak D match, TRBD1 (5 bases). Germline CDR1 ENHRY, CDR2 SYGVKD. This CDR3 has 13 amino acids. Trimming removed 6 bases at V and 6 bases at J, with 14 bases between. In DNA form, the CDR3 reads TGTGCCATCAGAACCACCGGGACTTCTGAAGCTTTCTTT. Translation: CAIRTTGTSEAFF.

At least ten counts were recorded for this clone. The chain couples TRBV4-2 to TRBJ2-1, with no clear D. Trimming removed 0 bases at V and 0 bases at J, with 6 bases between. The CDR3 runs to 15 residues. Germline CDR1 reads LGHNA; CDR2 reads YNFKEQ. The chain's CDR3 is CASSQEASSYNEQFF. The CDR3 region has the DNA TGTGCCAGCAGCCAAGAAGCGAGCTCCTACAATGAGCAGTTCTTC.

The gene calls are TRBV5-1 and TRBJ1-2, with TRBD1 as a possible D gene (5 bases). CDR1 and CDR2 (germline): SGHRS, YFSETQ. This CDR3 is built from 15 residues. V lost 4 bases, J lost 5 bases, and 18 bases lay in between. CDR3 DNA sequence: TGCGCCAGCAGCCAAGGCGCCGACAGTGCTTATGGCTACACCTTC. Its translation is CASSQGADSAYGYTF.

This clone was seen only once. The chain couples TRBV18 to TRBJ1-6, with D uncertain. Looked up from germline, CDR1 is KGHSH and CDR2 is LQKENI. This CDR3 comprises 12 residues. Trimming took off 5 bases at V and 7 bases at J, with 6 bases between the two ends. The CDR3 loop is CASSTQNSPLHF. CDR3 sequence (DNA): TGTGCCAGCTCAACCCAGAATTCACCCCTCCACTTT.

J is TRBJ2-7 and V is TRBV7-2; D is perhaps TRBD1 (5 bases). V was shortened by 3 bases and J by 5 bases, with 14 bases between the two germline ends. This CDR3 is 14 amino acids long. CDR1 is SGHTA, CDR2 FQGNSA, per germline. CDR3 loop: CASSFSGYGDEQYF. In nucleotides, the CDR3 is TGTGCCAGCAGCTTTTCAGGGTATGGGGACGAGCAGTACTTC.

The chain joins TRBV30 to TRBJ1-2; D not resolved. The germline V gene has CDR1 GTSNPN and CDR2 SVGIG (reference sequence). This CDR3 spans 12 amino acids. The V gene lost 2 bases and the J gene lost 14 bases, with 18 bases spanning the gap. The CDR3 is CAWSQRGLAWTF. The CDR3 coding sequence is TGTGCCTGGAGTCAAAGAGGACTTGCTTGGACCTTC.

The genes are TRBV28 and TRBJ1-2, with D possibly matching TRBD1 (6 bases). V lost 8 bases and J 8 bases, leaving 21 bases between the germline ends. Germline loops: CDR1 MDHEN, CDR2 SYDVKM. The CDR3 length is 14 residues. The chain's CDR3 is CASWSRYRVVGYTF. For the CDR3, the DNA is TGTGCCAGCTGGTCGAGGTACAGGGTTGTAGGCTACACCTTC.

The rearrangement joins TRBV30 to TRBJ1-4, with 8 bases aligning to TRBD1. V lost 2 bases, J lost 8 bases, and 7 bases stayed unmatched. Germline V CDR1 and CDR2: GTSNPN, SVGIG (reference sequence). CDR3 length: 14 amino acids. The CDR3 DNA sequence: TGTGCCTGGAGTCTGACAGGGGTGGGCGAAAAACTGTTTTTT. Its translation: CAWSLTGVGEKLFF.

The chain employs TRBV5-6 and TRBJ2-7; 8 positions match TRBD1. After removal of 4 bases from V and 3 bases from J, the junction contained 3 bases not matched to a gene. The CDR3 spans 13 residues. CDR1 is SGHDT and CDR2 is YYEEEE in the germline V gene. The chain's CDR3 is CASSQQGDYEQYF. CDR3 nucleotide sequence: TGTGCCAGCAGCCAACAGGGGGACTACGAGCAGTACTTC.

This clone has a single count. The chain has TRBV6-5 and TRBJ1-2, with a possible D match to TRBD1 (5 bases). The CDR3 consists of 14 residues. Trimming pared 8 bases from V and 8 bases from J, leaving 21 bases between. Per germline, CDR1 MNHEY and CDR2 SVGAGI. CDR3 loop: CASRSRGPLSGYTF. CDR3 coding DNA: TGTGCCAGCCGATCAAGGGGCCCGCTATCGGGCTACACCTTC.

The rearrangement links TRBV27 to TRBJ2-2, with D perhaps matching TRBD1 (5 bases). Germline CDR1 reads MNHEY; CDR2 reads SMNVEV (reference sequence). This CDR3 is 14 amino acids long. The germline V and J ends were trimmed by 1 base and 5 bases, with 8 bases remaining between them. The CDR3: CASSLLSGTGELFF. The DNA for the CDR3 is TGTGCCAGCAGTTTATTGTCAGGGACCGGGGAGCTGTTTTTT.

The chain links TRBV5-5 to TRBJ1-1; a possible D gene is TRBD1 (5 bases). The CDR3 contains 15 residues. Germline V gene sequence: CDR1 SGHKS, CDR2 YYEKEE (reference sequence). V dropped 2 bases and J dropped 2 bases, with 13 bases sitting between them. CDR3 region: CASSFFVGLNTEAFF. The CDR3 nucleotides are TGTGCCAGCAGCTTTTTTGTGGGGCTCAACACTGAAGCTTTCTTT. Supplemented by reference TRBV5-5 and TRBJ1-1, the full variable domain reads DAGVTQSPTHLIKTRGQQVTLRCSPISGHKSVSWYQQVLGQGPQFIFQYYEKEERGRGNFPDRFSARQFPNYSSELNVNALLLGDSALYLCASSFFVGLNTEAFFGQGTRLTVV.

CDR3 nucleotide sequence: TGTGCCAGCAGTTTCTATGGACAAAACACTGAAGCTTTCTTT. Translating gives CASSFYGQNTEAFF. The chain is built from TRBV6-5 and TRBJ1-1; D may be TRBD1 (5 bases). The CDR3 is made up of 14 amino acids. V lost 4 bases, J lost 2 bases, and 11 bases lay in between. The germline CDR1 and CDR2 sequences are MNHEY and SVGAGI.

A single count supports this clone. Mismatch with germline at one junction end may stem from a read error. The chain is built from TRBV27 and TRBJ1-5; D call uncertain. Germline-derived CDR1 and CDR2 are MNHEY and SMNVEV (reference sequence). The CDR3 has 14 residues. CDR3: CTSSPSGPIEPQHF. CDR3 DNA: TGTACCAGCAGTCCCTCAGGTCCCATCGAACCCCAGCATTTT.

The V and J genes are TRBV5-6 and TRBJ2-4; 7 bases are a match to TRBD2. In germline, CDR1 is SGHDT, CDR2 YYEEEE. The CDR3 loop spans 16 amino acids. Germline trimming cut 0 bases from V and 2 bases from J; bases unmatched to any gene: 5. The CDR3 sequence is CASSLGWGGPKNIQYF. In DNA, the CDR3 is TGTGCCAGCAGCTTGGGGTGGGGGGGACCCAAAAACATTCAGTACTTC.

This chain's CDR3 is CASNQQGPGNTEAFF. In DNA, the CDR3 is TGTGCCAGCAACCAACAGGGGCCGGGTAACACTGAAGCTTTCTTT. The chain has TRBV6-5 and TRBJ1-1, with TRBD1 identical over 7 bases. J gave up 2 bases and V 7 bases, and 10 bases lay outside the gene matches. CDR3 size: 15 residues. In germline, CDR1 is MNHEY, CDR2 SVGAGI.

This clone was detected only once. The J gene is TRBJ2-7, the V gene TRBV27, with 10 bases lining up with TRBD1. The CDR3 has 18 amino acids. Germline V lookup: CDR1 MNHEY, CDR2 SMNVEV (reference sequence). V lost 9 bases and J lost 0; bases outside the gene matches: 17. The CDR3 sequence: CASAYQGTGALGSYEQYF. The CDR3 nucleotides are TGTGCCAGTGCATATCAGGGGACAGGGGCGCTCGGCTCCTACGAGCAGTACTTC.